Listed below are T cell receptor beta chains from one sample, sequenced in a study of memory CD8 T cells in hepatitis C reinfection. Method: immunoSEQ multiplex PCR; TCRdb's copy keeps in-frame clones and lacks some. The sample consists of 2,500 to 3,000 clones, about nine tenths of them appearing once. The sequenced material came from naive CD8+ T cells sorted from blood. The receptors originated from a man in his fifties or sixties with hepatitis C virus infection. The CDR3 runs from the conserved cysteine through the conserved F or W. D genes are given only for firm matches. Part of the rows lack a size; the others show once, few, many or a class for expanded clones.

clone_size,d_call,v_call,j_call,cdr3_aa,cdr3_nt
few,.,TRBV27,TRBJ2-1,CASSLSVLGGTGQFF,TGTGCCAGCAGTTTATCGGTCTTGGGGGGGACAGGGCAGTTCTTC
.,.,TRBV28,TRBJ1-5,CASSLTGVYQPQHF,TGTGCCAGCAGTTTAACGGGAGTCTATCAGCCCCAGCATTTT
.,.,TRBV27,TRBJ1-5,CASSLLYHGESNQPQHF,TGTGCCAGCAGTTTATTATATCACGGGGAGAGCAATCAGCCCCAGCATTTT
.,TRBD2,TRBV27,TRBJ2-1,CASSPRTSGSYNEQFF,TGTGCCAGCAGTCCTCGGACTAGCGGATCCTACAATGAGCAGTTCTTC
.,.,TRBV5-4,TRBJ2-3,CASSLGGFTDTQYF,TGTGCCAGCAGCTTGGGCGGATTCACAGATACGCAGTATTTT
.,.,TRBV18,TRBJ2-1,CASSPGGSGYNEQFF,TGTGCCAGCTCACCAGGGGGGAGTGGCTACAATGAGCAGTTCTTC
.,TRBD2,TRBV14,TRBJ2-1,CASSQDGWWREMEGNEQFF,TGTGCCAGCAGCCAAGATGGGTGGTGGCGGGAGATGGAAGGGAATGAGCAGTTCTTC
.,.,TRBV5-6,TRBJ2-7,CASSLEQTIAYEQYF,TGTGCCAGCAGCTTGGAACAGACGATTGCCTACGAGCAGTACTTC
.,.,TRBV27,TRBJ2-1,CASSHGGSYNEQFF,TGTGCCAGCAGCCACGGCGGCTCCTACAATGAGCAGTTCTTC
.,TRBD2,TRBV11-2,TRBJ2-7,CASSLAGGPVYEQYF,TGTGCCAGCAGTCTAGCGGGAGGCCCCGTTTACGAGCAGTACTTC
.,.,TRBV5-8,TRBJ2-7,CASSPIMNSYEQYF,TGTGCCAGCAGCCCCATAATGAACTCCTACGAGCAGTACTTC
few,.,TRBV14,TRBJ2-7,CASSPGLREWQYF,TGTGCCAGCAGCCCTGGCTTGCGGGAATGGCAGTACTTC
.,.,TRBV10-3,TRBJ2-5,CACGNTELQETQYF,TGTGCCTGCGGTAACACGGAACTACAAGAGACCCAGTACTTC
.,.,TRBV28,TRBJ1-1,CASSLGNTEAFF,TGTGCCAGCAGCCTAGGGAACACTGAAGCTTTCTTT
few,TRBD2,TRBV2,TRBJ2-7,CASSRGTSTYEQYF,TGTGCCAGCAGCCGCGGGACTAGCACCTACGAGCAGTACTTC
.,.,TRBV29-1,TRBJ2-5,CSVGQFGETQYF,TGCAGCGTCGGACAGTTCGGAGAGACCCAGTACTTC
.,.,TRBV7-9,TRBJ1-1,CASSPGWGENTEAFF,TGTGCCAGCAGCCCCGGTTGGGGGGAGAACACTGAAGCTTTCTTT
.,.,TRBV29-1,TRBJ2-1,CSVELAWSSYNEQFF,TGCAGCGTTGAACTAGCGTGGAGCTCCTACAATGAGCAGTTCTTC
.,.,TRBV28,TRBJ2-1,CASNDRRFYNEQFF,TGTGCCAGCAATGACAGGCGCTTCTACAATGAGCAGTTCTTC
.,TRBD2,TRBV4-2,TRBJ2-7,CASSRPSGESYEQYF,TGTGCCAGCAGCCGGCCTAGCGGAGAATCCTACGAGCAGTACTTC
.,TRBD2,TRBV6-6,TRBJ2-3,CASSWSGTEGEYF,TGTGCCAGCAGCTGGAGCGGGACCGAAGGCGAGTATTTT
.,TRBD1,TRBV19,TRBJ1-5,CASSLGWTGGGQPQHF,TGTGCCAGTAGTCTCGGATGGACAGGGGGCGGCCAGCCCCAGCATTTT
.,.,TRBV19,TRBJ2-7,CASSMSLEGQGEQYF,TGTGCCAGTAGTATGTCGCTTGAGGGCCAAGGCGAGCAGTACTTC
.,TRBD2,TRBV15,TRBJ2-5,CATSTRSGRSETQYF,TGTGCCACCAGCACCCGAAGCGGGAGGAGTGAGACCCAGTACTTC
few,.,TRBV30,TRBJ1-2,CAWSEGHGYGYTF,TGTGCCTGGAGTGAGGGGCACGGCTATGGCTACACCTTC
.,TRBD1,TRBV2,TRBJ1-2,CASSNGQGAAELNYGYTF,TGTGCCAGCAGCAACGGACAGGGGGCCGCTGAACTTAACTATGGCTACACCTTC
.,TRBD2,TRBV27,TRBJ2-3,CASSLGTTSTDTQYF,TGTGCCAGCAGTTTAGGGACTACTAGCACAGATACGCAGTATTTT
few,.,TRBV4-1,TRBJ2-3,CASSQDVQTDTQYF,TGCGCCAGCAGCCAAGATGTCCAGACAGATACGCAGTATTTT
.,.,TRBV10-2,TRBJ2-7,CASSDGGSPKSNYEQYF,TGCGCCAGCAGTGACGGGGGAAGCCCTAAATCTAATTACGAGCAGTACTTC
once,.,TRBV19,TRBJ2-5,CASSIGIGGHNQETQYF,TGTGCCAGTAGTATAGGAATAGGGGGACACAACCAAGAGACCCAGTACTTC
.,TRBD1,TRBV7-8,TRBJ2-1,CASSFMDRGYNEQFF,TGTGCCAGCAGCTTTATGGACAGGGGTTACAATGAGCAGTTCTTC
.,TRBD2,TRBV7-3,TRBJ2-1,CASSLPSGGSFNNEQFF,TGTGCCAGCAGTCTCCCATCGGGCGGGAGCTTTAACAATGAGCAGTTCTTC
.,TRBD1,TRBV2,TRBJ2-7,CASSEGQGFYEQYF,TGTGCCAGCAGTGAGGGACAGGGTTTTTACGAGCAGTACTTC
.,TRBD1,TRBV4-1,TRBJ2-1,CASSPQTGGGYNEQFF,TGCGCCAGCAGCCCACAAACAGGGGGCGGCTACAATGAGCAGTTCTTC